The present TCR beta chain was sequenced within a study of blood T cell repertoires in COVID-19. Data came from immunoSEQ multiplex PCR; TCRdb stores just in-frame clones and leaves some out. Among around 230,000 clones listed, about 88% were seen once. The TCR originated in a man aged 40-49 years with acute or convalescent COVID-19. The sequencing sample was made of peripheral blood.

The CDR3 spells CASSLRATGGEKLFF. The CDR3 nucleotides read TGTGCCAGCAGTTTGAGGGCAACTGGAGGTGAAAAACTGTTTTTT. The V call is TRBV28, the J call TRBJ1-4; D is uncertain. The CDR3 is made up of 15 amino acids. Trimming took 3 bases from V and 7 from J, leaving 15 bases between them. CDR1 is MDHEN and CDR2 is SYDVKM in the germline V gene.